Sequencing of this TCR beta chain was carried out in a study of T cells in Graves' hyperthyroidism and ophthalmopathy. Whole-study findings and limits: Blood shared most expanded thyroid clonotypes above 0.001.

Each ophthalmopathy patient scored at least 3 on the Clinical Activity Score and at least 4 on NOSPECS grade, with duration under 3 months. Authors of the study amplified TCR beta CDR3 regions from RNA transcripts. Primed by the HTBI set, a first-round RT-PCR was run on the TCR CDR3. Each CDR3 protein gets one entry after TCRdb re-called the multiplex PCR reads with MiXCR. The profile covers approximately 600,000 distinct CDR3 sequences, with approximately 15% appearing a single time and around 4% taken by the ten largest. V was clipped by 7 bases and J by 3 bases; unmatched bases: 9. Germline-derived CDR1 and CDR2 are LNHDA and SQIVND (reference sequence). CDR3 length: 16 amino acids. To note about this clonotype: What it binds is unknown.

The chain combines TRBV19 with TRBJ2-2; the match to TRBD1 covers 9 bases. The receptor was isolated from a woman between 40 and 50 years old with Graves' ophthalmopathy. The sequenced sample was blood. The CDR3 DNA reads as TGTGCCAGTACAAAGGACAGGGGCGAGTACACCGGGGAGCTGTTTTTT. Protein sequence: CASTKDRGEYTGELFF.